The clone carrying this T cell receptor (beta chain) occurred a few times. The data belong to a study of T cell changes during pregnancy in multiple sclerosis. Germline CDR1 and CDR2: SGDLS and YYNGEE. V lost 4 bases, J lost 0 bases, and 19 bases lay in between. The length of the CDR3 is 17 residues. This table comes from immunoSEQ multiplex PCR, and its TCRdb copy is limited to in-frame clones, with some not included. The table shows 40,000 to 50,000 clones, with roughly nine tenths occurring only once. The source was CD4+ T cells from peripheral blood mononuclear cells, collected in the second trimester of pregnancy. The source is a female donor in good health, enrolled as a control in a pregnancy study. The chain employs TRBV9 and TRBJ1-1; the D is unclear. CDR3 amino acids: CASSPDFNAGMNTEAFF. The CDR3 coding sequence is TGTGCCAGCAGCCCAGACTTCAATGCGGGAATGAACACTGAAGCTTTCTTT.